Listed here are 29 T cell receptor beta chains from one sample, sequenced in a study of shared clonotypes between healthy human individuals. Profiled with immunoSEQ multiplex PCR; TCRdb holds only in-frame clones, not every one. This repertoire shows approximately 2,000,000 clones, about 94% found once; its top ten account for 1.5% to 2%. Terminally differentiated effector memory CD45RA+ cells were excluded by CCR7 positive selection of CD45RO-negative cells. Sequencing input: naive CD8+ T cells from PBMCs. All receptors come from a man in his late teens or twenties in good health. Some clones in this sample may be carry-over from other donors' samples.

Worth noting for this clone: The same CDR3 arises from other DNA sequences in this sample as well. V is TRBV7-9 and J is TRBJ1-2; D remains unclear. V lost 1 base and J lost 4, with 4 bases in between. This CDR3 region has 12 residues. CDR1 and CDR2 from the germline V gene are SEHNR and FQNEAQ (reference sequence). DNA of the CDR3: TGTGCCAGCAGCTTAGGACGCTATGGCTACACCTTC. It is translated as CASSLGRYGYTF.

V is TRBV9 and J is TRBJ2-1; the match to TRBD2 covers 13 bases. CDR1 and CDR2 from the germline V gene are SGDLS and YYNGEE. The CDR3 contains 16 residues. Trimming removed 3 bases from V and 5 bases from J; junction bases left unmatched: 5. DNA for the CDR3: TGTGCCAGCAGCGGCGGGACTAGCGGGACTAACAATGAGCAGTTCTTC. It encodes CASSGGTSGTNNEQFF.

V usage is TRBV9 and J usage is TRBJ2-1; a weak D match, TRBD2 (7 bases). Germline lookup yields CDR1 SGDLS and CDR2 YYNGEE. V was trimmed by 4 bases and J by 3 bases, leaving 20 bases between them. The CDR3 runs to 17 residues. This chain's CDR3 is CASSSRPGLGGYNEQFF. DNA for the CDR3: TGTGCCAGCAGCTCACGCCCCGGACTAGGGGGCTACAATGAGCAGTTCTTC.

The rearrangement uses TRBV28 and TRBJ2-7, with D tentatively TRBD1 (6 bases). CDR1 MDHEN and CDR2 SYDVKM come from the germline V gene. V shed 5 bases and J shed 6 bases, with 20 bases lying between them. This CDR3 has 15 amino acids. The CDR3 DNA follows: TGTGCCAGCAGTCCGATGACAATTCCCAGGGGCGAGCAGTACTTC. Translating it yields CASSPMTIPRGEQYF.

This clone has only one observation. The chain couples TRBV7-9 to TRBJ2-7; either TRBD1 or TRBD2 may supply D (5 bases each). Germline V gives CDR1 SEHNR, CDR2 FQNEAQ (reference sequence). Trimming shortened V by 2 bases and J by 4 bases, and 21 bases separated the two germline ends. This CDR3 has 17 residues. CDR3 sequence (DNA): TGTGCCAGCAGCTTAAATCTCGGCTTAGAGGGGATTTACGAGCAGTACTTC. Translated, it gives CASSLNLGLEGIYEQYF.

The chain employs TRBV19 and TRBJ1-1; maybe TRBD1 (6 bases). V lost 3 bases and J lost 1, with 12 bases in between. Germline CDR1 and CDR2: LNHDA and SQIVND (reference sequence). The CDR3 spans 15 residues. DNA for the CDR3: TGTGCCAGTAGTATGGGCCCGGGACAGAACACTGAAGCTTTCTTT. This gives the protein CASSMGPGQNTEAFF. The variable domain in full, completed from reference TRBV19 and TRBJ1-1, reads DGGITQSPKYLFRKEGQNVTLSCEQNLNHDAMYWYRQDPGQGLRLIYYSQIVNDFQKGDIAEGYSVSREKKESFPLTVTSAQKNPTAFYLCASSMGPGQNTEAFFGQGTRLTVV.

The chain links TRBV11-3 to TRBJ2-2; a possible D gene is TRBD1 (5 bases). Trimming removed 5 bases at V and 1 base at J, with 14 bases between. The CDR3 runs to 16 residues. In germline, CDR1 is SGHNT, CDR2 YENEEA. CDR3 in DNA: TGTGCCAGCAGCCCCCGAGCAGGGATGAACACCGGGGAGCTGTTTTTT. The encoded protein is CASSPRAGMNTGELFF. The full variable domain, with the rest looked up from reference TRBV11-3 and TRBJ2-2, is EAGVVQSPRYKIIEKKQPVAFWCNPISGHNTLYWYLQNLGQGPELLIRYENEEAVDDSQLPKDRFSAERLKGVDSTLKIQPAELGDSAVYLCASSPRAGMNTGELFFGEGSRLTVL.

This chain joins TRBV18 and TRBJ2-2, with TRBD1 as a possible D gene (5 bases). The CDR3 runs to 15 residues. The V gene lost 3 bases and the J gene lost 0 bases, with 8 bases spanning the gap. CDR1 and CDR2 (germline): KGHSH, LQKENI. The CDR3 DNA reads as TGTGCCAGCTCACCTGACAGATCGAACACCGGGGAGCTGTTTTTT. Translation: CASSPDRSNTGELFF.

The chain uses TRBV30 and TRBJ2-1, with TRBD2 as a possible D gene (5 bases). Germline V gene sequence: CDR1 GTSNPN, CDR2 SVGIG (reference sequence). Trimming stripped 4 bases from V and 2 bases from J, with 18 bases between. The CDR3 is made up of 16 amino acids. The CDR3 nucleotides are TGTGCCTGGACCCCCCCACTAGGTCGGGCCTACAATGAGCAGTTCTTC. Translated, it gives CAWTPPLGRAYNEQFF.

The rearrangement uses TRBV9 and TRBJ2-1; the D call may be TRBD1 or TRBD2 (5 bases each). The CDR3 has 13 amino acids. Trimming removed 3 bases from V and 8 bases from J, with 12 bases in between. Germline-derived CDR1 and CDR2 are SGDLS and YYNGEE. The chain's CDR3 is CASSAGLGDEQFF. As DNA, the CDR3 is TGTGCCAGCAGCGCTGGGTTGGGGGATGAGCAGTTCTTC.

The chain recombines TRBV11-2 with TRBJ2-7; D not resolved. Germline lookup yields CDR1 SGHAT and CDR2 FQNNGV. The V and J ends lost 0 bases and 7 bases respectively, with 13 bases between them. The CDR3 runs 14 residues. In DNA, the CDR3 is TGTGCCAGCAGCTTAGAGGCACCCTTGAGGGAGCAGTACTTC. Its protein product is CASSLEAPLREQYF.

The J gene is TRBJ2-5, the V gene TRBV4-1, with TRBD2 as a possible D gene (5 bases). V lost 7 bases and J 5 bases, leaving 17 bases between the germline ends. CDR1 and CDR2 (germline): MGHRA, YSYEKL. This CDR3 spans 14 amino acids. The CDR3, as DNA: TGCGCCAGCACCGGAGGCCTCTCGGAGGAGACCCAGTACTTC. Residues: CASTGGLSEETQYF.

Worth noting for this clone: The sample carries other DNA sequences with the same CDR3. This chain uses TRBV9 with TRBJ2-3, with TRBD1 as a possible D gene (5 bases). CDR3 length equals 15 residues. Trimming left V 0 bases short and J 5 bases short, with 13 bases between. CDR1 and CDR2 from the germline V gene are SGDLS and YYNGEE. The CDR3 DNA sequence: TGTGCCAGCAGCGTAGTCGGCAGGGCTGGAGATACGCAGTATTTT. Translation: CASSVVGRAGDTQYF.

The chain carries TRBV21-1 and TRBJ1-4. TRBV21-1 is a recognized pseudogene. CDR3 size: 17 residues. For the CDR3, the DNA is TGTGCCAGCAGCCACAAGGGGCGTGGGGGAACTAATGAAAAACTGTTTTTT. Translated, it gives CASSHKGRGGTNEKLFF.

The V call is TRBV29-1, the J call TRBJ2-3; the match to TRBD2 covers 10 bases. The CDR3 totals 17 residues. Germline loops: CDR1 SQVTM, CDR2 ANQGSEA. V was pared by 4 bases and J by 0 bases, with 10 bases of the junction left unmatched. The CDR3 spells CSVGGTSSGGSTDTQYF. The CDR3 DNA is TGCAGCGTTGGCGGCACTTCTAGCGGGGGAAGCACAGATACGCAGTATTTT.

V is TRBV5-1 and J is TRBJ2-3; D gene uncertain. The CDR3 covers 15 residues. Germline loops: CDR1 SGHRS, CDR2 YFSETQ. V was clipped by 0 bases and J by 4 bases, with 12 bases between them. Written as DNA, the CDR3 is TGCGCCAGCAGCTTGGCTTCAGCGTTCGCAGATACGCAGTATTTT. As protein: CASSLASAFADTQYF.

V and J are TRBV11-2 and TRBJ1-2; a possible D gene is TRBD1 (5 bases). The germline V and J ends were trimmed by 8 bases and 1 base, with 11 bases remaining between them. The CDR3 spans 13 residues. Germline CDR1 and CDR2: SGHAT and FQNNGV. DNA of the CDR3: TGTGCCAGCCACGCAGGGCATAACTATGGCTACACCTTC. Translation gives CASHAGHNYGYTF.

CDR3 in amino acids: CASSIHLDRVSTDTQYF. In DNA, the CDR3 is TGTGCCAGCAGCATCCATCTGGACAGAGTTAGCACAGATACGCAGTATTTT. V usage is TRBV7-9 and J usage is TRBJ2-3; D may be TRBD1 (6 bases). V lost 5 bases to trimming and J lost 0 bases, with 18 bases between them. Germline V gene lookup returns CDR1 SEHNR and CDR2 FQNEAQ (reference sequence). The CDR3 covers 17 residues.

The chain is built from TRBV6-5 and TRBJ2-4; D possibly corresponds to TRBD1 (7 bases). The germline CDR1 and CDR2 sequences are MNHEY and SVGAGI. The CDR3 runs 14 residues. Trimming took 2 bases from V and 8 from J, leaving 13 bases between them. CDR3 residues: CASSYSQGGYIQYF. In nucleotides, the CDR3 is TGTGCCAGCAGTTACAGCCAGGGGGGATACATTCAGTACTTC.

This chain joins TRBV5-4 and TRBJ2-2; 9 bases fit TRBD1. The CDR3 length is 17 residues. Germline assignment: CDR1 SGHNT and CDR2 YYREEE (reference sequence). The V gene end was trimmed by 4 bases and the J gene end by 6 bases; junction bases not matched to a gene: 13. CDR3: CASSLYPGQGGAGELFF. CDR3 nucleotide sequence: TGTGCCAGCAGCCTGTACCCGGGACAGGGTGGGGCCGGGGAGCTGTTTTTT.

Turning to this clone: Other nucleotide sequences from this sample produce the same CDR3. The chain has TRBV27 and TRBJ2-7; D ambiguous. Per germline, CDR1 MNHEY and CDR2 SMNVEV (reference sequence). V lost 3 bases to trimming and J lost 2 bases, with 8 bases between them. This CDR3 contains 13 residues. The CDR3 protein is CASSFSRTYEQYF. Written as DNA, the CDR3 is TGTGCCAGCAGTTTCTCCAGGACCTACGAGCAGTACTTC.

Details on this clone: Its ends do not fully match the called genes, so a read error is possible. The V call is TRBV19, the J call TRBJ1-5, with 8 bases lining up with TRBD1. There are 13 residues in the CDR3. CDR1 and CDR2 (germline): LNHDA, SQIVND (reference sequence). The CDR3 DNA follows: TGTGCCTGCCGGACAGGGTACAATCAGCCCCAACATTTT. Amino acids: CACRTGYNQPQHF.

The DNA for the CDR3 is TGTGCCAGCAGCTTAGATGGACTAGCGGGAGAGTACTACGAGCAGTACTTC. Protein: CASSLDGLAGEYYEQYF. V and J are TRBV7-2 and TRBJ2-7; 13 nucleotides agree with TRBD2. CDR1 and CDR2 from the germline V gene are SGHTA and FQGNSA. The CDR3 is made up of 17 amino acids. V shed 1 base, J shed 3 bases, and the junction held 6 bases outside the gene matches.

This rearrangement joins TRBV7-9 to TRBJ2-1; 8 bases map to TRBD2. V lost 3 bases, J lost 2 bases, and 3 bases stayed unmatched. The CDR3 spans 15 residues. Germline V lookup: CDR1 SEHNR, CDR2 FQNEAQ (reference sequence). The CDR3 sequence: CASSFRLATYNEQFF. As DNA, the CDR3 is TGTGCCAGCAGCTTTCGACTAGCGACCTACAATGAGCAGTTCTTC.

The chain joins TRBV4-2 to TRBJ2-1; D ambiguous. V lost 0 bases, J lost 0 bases, and 12 bases lay in between. CDR3 length equals 17 residues. Germline assignment: CDR1 LGHNA and CDR2 YNFKEQ. The CDR3 loop reads CASSQDWGPSSYNEQFF. In DNA, the CDR3 is TGTGCCAGCAGCCAAGATTGGGGTCCTAGCTCCTACAATGAGCAGTTCTTC.

The J gene is TRBJ2-7, the V gene TRBV9; D is unclear. Germline V gene sequence: CDR1 SGDLS, CDR2 YYNGEE. CDR3 size: 13 residues. V dropped 4 bases and J dropped 4 bases, with 12 bases sitting between them. The CDR3 spells CASSPSPNYEQYF. Here the CDR3 DNA reads TGTGCCAGCAGCCCCAGCCCCAATTACGAGCAGTACTTC.

This rearrangement joins TRBV25-1 to TRBJ2-1; 8 positions match TRBD2. The CDR3 covers 11 residues. Unmatched junction bases numbered 3, after V lost 8 bases and J lost 9 bases. Germline CDR1 and CDR2: MGHDK and SYGVNS. In nucleotides, the CDR3 is TGTGCCAGCTTAGCGGGAAGTGAGCAGTTCTTC. Its translation: CASLAGSEQFF.

The CDR3 sequence is CASSLVGTDNEQFF. The CDR3 region has the DNA TGTGCCAGCAGTTTAGTAGGGACGGACAATGAGCAGTTCTTC. The gene calls are TRBV27 and TRBJ2-1, with D perhaps given as TRBD1 or TRBD2 (5 bases each). The V end was cut by 2 bases, the J end by 5 bases, with 10 bases between. The germline V gene encodes CDR1 MNHEY and CDR2 SMNVEV (reference sequence). This CDR3 region has 14 residues.

The chain couples TRBV6-5 to TRBJ2-7; D is perhaps TRBD1 (5 bases). The V gene lost 2 bases and the J gene lost 2 bases, with 13 bases spanning the gap. Germline values: CDR1 MNHEY, CDR2 SVGAGI. The CDR3 covers 15 residues. DNA of the CDR3: TGTGCCAGCAGTTACAGGGGCCAGAATCCCTACGAGCAGTACTTC. It is translated as CASSYRGQNPYEQYF.